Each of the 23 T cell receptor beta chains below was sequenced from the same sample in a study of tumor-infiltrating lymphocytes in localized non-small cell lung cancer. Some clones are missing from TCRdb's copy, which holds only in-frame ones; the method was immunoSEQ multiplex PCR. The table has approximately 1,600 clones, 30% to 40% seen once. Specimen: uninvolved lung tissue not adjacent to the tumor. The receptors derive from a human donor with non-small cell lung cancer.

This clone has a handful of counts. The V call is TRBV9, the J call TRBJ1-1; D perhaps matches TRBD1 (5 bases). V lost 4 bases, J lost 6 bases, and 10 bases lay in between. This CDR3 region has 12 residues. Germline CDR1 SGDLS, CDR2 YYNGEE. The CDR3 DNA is TGTGCCAGCAGCCCGGGGGGAGCTGAAGCTTTCTTT. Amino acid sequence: CASSPGGAEAFF.

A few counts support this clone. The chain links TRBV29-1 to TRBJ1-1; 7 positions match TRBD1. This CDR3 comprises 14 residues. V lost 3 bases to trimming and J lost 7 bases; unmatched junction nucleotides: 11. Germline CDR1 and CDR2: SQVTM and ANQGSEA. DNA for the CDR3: TGCAGCGTTGACCCCCAAGGGGGCGGAGGTGAAGCTTTCTTT. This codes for CSVDPQGGGGEAFF.

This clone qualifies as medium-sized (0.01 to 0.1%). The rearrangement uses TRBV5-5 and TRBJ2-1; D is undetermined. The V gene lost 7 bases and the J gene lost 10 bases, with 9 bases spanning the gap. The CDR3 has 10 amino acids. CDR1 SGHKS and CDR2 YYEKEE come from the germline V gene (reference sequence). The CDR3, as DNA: TGTGCCAGCTCCGAAGGGGAGCAGTTCTTC. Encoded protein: CASSEGEQFF.

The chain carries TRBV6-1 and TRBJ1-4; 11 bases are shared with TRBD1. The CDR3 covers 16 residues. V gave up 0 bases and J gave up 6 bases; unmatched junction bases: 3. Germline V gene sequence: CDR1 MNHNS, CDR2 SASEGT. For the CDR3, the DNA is TGTGCCAGCAGTGAAGCGCAGGGACAGGGGGATGAAAAACTGTTTTTT. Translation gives CASSEAQGQGDEKLFF.

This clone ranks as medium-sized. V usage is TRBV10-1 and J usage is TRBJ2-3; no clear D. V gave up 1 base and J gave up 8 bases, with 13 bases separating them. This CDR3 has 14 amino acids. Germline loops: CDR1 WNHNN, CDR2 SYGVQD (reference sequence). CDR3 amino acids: CASSEYAATGTQYF. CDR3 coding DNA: TGCGCCAGCAGTGAGTATGCGGCTACCGGTACGCAGTATTTT.

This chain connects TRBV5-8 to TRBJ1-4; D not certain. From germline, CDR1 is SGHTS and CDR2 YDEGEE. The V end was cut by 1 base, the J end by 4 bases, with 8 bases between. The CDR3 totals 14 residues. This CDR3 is CASSLWTVNEKLFF. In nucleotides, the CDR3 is TGTGCCAGCAGCTTGTGGACGGTTAATGAAAAACTGTTTTTT.

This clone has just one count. The CDR3 DNA is TGCAGCGTTCGAGTGACGGGGGGCAATCAGCCCCAGCATTTT. Its protein is CSVRVTGGNQPQHF. The chain joins TRBV29-1 to TRBJ1-5; TRBD1 is a possible D gene (5 bases). Between the trimmed V and J ends, which lost 5 bases and 2 bases, there was a span of 13 bases. Per germline, CDR1 SQVTM and CDR2 ANQGSEA. The CDR3 length is 14 residues. The whole variable domain, filled in from reference TRBV29-1 and TRBJ1-5, reads SAVISQKPSRDICQRGTSLTIQCQVDSQVTMMFWYRQQPGQSLTLIATANQGSEATYESGFVIDKFPISRPNLTFSTLTVSNMSPEDSSIYLCSVRVTGGNQPQHFGDGTRLSIL.

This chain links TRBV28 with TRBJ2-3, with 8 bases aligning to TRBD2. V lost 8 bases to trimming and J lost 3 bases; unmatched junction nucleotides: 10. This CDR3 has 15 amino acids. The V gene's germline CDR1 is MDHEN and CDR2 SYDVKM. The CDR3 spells CASLAGGVLTDTQYF. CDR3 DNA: TGTGCCAGCCTCGCCGGGGGGGTATTAACAGATACGCAGTATTTT.

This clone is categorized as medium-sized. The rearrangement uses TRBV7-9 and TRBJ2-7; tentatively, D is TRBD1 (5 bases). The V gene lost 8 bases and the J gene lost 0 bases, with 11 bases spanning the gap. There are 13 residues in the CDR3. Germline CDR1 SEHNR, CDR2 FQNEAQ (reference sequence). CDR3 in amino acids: CASADSYSYEQYF. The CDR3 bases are TGTGCCAGCGCCGACAGTTACTCCTACGAGCAGTACTTC. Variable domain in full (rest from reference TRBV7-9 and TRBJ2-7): DTGVSQNPRHKITKRGQNVTFRCDPISEHNRLYWYRQTLGQGPEFLTYFQNEAQLEKSRLLSDRFSAERPKGSFSTLEIQRTEQGDSAMYLCASADSYSYEQYFGPGTRLTVT.

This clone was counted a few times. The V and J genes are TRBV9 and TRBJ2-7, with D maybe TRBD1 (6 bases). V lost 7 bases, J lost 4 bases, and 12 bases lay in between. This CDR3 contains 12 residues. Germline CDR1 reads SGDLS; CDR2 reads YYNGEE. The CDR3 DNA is TGTGCCAGCGGTGGCAGGGGATACGAGCAGTACTTC. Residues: CASGGRGYEQYF.

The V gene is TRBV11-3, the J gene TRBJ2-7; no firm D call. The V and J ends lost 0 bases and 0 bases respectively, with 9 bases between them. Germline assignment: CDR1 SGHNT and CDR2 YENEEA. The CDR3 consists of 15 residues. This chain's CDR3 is CASSLDMSNSYEQYF. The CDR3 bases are TGTGCCAGCAGCTTAGATATGAGCAACTCCTACGAGCAGTACTTC. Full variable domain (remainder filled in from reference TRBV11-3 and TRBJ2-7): EAGVVQSPRYKIIEKKQPVAFWCNPISGHNTLYWYLQNLGQGPELLIRYENEEAVDDSQLPKDRFSAERLKGVDSTLKIQPAELGDSAVYLCASSLDMSNSYEQYFGPGTRLTVT.

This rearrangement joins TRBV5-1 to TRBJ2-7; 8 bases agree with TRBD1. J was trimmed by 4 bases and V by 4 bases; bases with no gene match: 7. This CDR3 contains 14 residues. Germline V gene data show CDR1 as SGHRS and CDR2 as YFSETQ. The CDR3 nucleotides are TGCGCCAGCAGCACGGGCGGGACAGGATACGAGCAGTACTTC. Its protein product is CASSTGGTGYEQYF.

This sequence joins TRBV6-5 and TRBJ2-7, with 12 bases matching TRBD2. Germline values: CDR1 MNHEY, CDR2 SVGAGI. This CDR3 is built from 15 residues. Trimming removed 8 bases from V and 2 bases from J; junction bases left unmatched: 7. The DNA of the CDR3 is TGTGCCAGCCGGACTAGCGGGGAAGGGCCCTACGAGCAGTACTTC. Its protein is CASRTSGEGPYEQYF.

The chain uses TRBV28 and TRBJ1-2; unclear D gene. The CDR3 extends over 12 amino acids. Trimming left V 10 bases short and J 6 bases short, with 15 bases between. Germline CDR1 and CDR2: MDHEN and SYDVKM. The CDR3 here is CATPDLEDGYTF. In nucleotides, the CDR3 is TGTGCCACCCCGGACCTGGAGGATGGCTACACCTTC.

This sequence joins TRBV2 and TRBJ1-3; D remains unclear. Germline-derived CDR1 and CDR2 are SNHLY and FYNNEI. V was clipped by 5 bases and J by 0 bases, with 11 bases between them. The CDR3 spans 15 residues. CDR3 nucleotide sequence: TGTGCCAGCAGTCGTCTGCGGGGCTCTGGAAACACCATATATTTT. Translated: CASSRLRGSGNTIYF.

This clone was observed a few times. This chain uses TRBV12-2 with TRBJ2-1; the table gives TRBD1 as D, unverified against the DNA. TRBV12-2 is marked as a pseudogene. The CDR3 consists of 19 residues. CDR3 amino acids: CASRLSGVKGGYRYNEQFF. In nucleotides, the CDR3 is TGTGCAAGTCGCTTATCAGGGGTAAAAGGTGGATACAGGTACAATGAGCAGTTCTTC.

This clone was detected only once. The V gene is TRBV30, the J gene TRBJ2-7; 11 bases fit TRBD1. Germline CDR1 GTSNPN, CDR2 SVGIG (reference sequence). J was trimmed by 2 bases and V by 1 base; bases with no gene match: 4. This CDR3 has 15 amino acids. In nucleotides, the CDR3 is TGTGCCTGGAGTGAGGGGACAGGGGGTACCTACGAGCAGTACTTC. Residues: CAWSEGTGGTYEQYF.

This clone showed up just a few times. The CDR3 bases are TGTGCCACCAGCAGAGGGCTAGCGGGCAATGAGCAGTTCTTC. Its translation is CATSRGLAGNEQFF. The V gene is TRBV15, the J gene TRBJ2-1; 8 bases line up with TRBD2. The CDR3 runs to 14 residues. V lost 1 base to trimming and J lost 6 bases; unmatched junction nucleotides: 2. Germline CDR1 is LNHNV and CDR2 is YYDKDF (reference sequence).

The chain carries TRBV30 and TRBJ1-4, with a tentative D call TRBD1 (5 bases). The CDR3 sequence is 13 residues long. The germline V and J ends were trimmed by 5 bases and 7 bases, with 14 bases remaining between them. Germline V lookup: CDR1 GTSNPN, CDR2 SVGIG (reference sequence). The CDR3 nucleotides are TGTGCCTGGGAACCGGGGCGCCGTGAAAAACTGTTTTTT. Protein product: CAWEPGRREKLFF.

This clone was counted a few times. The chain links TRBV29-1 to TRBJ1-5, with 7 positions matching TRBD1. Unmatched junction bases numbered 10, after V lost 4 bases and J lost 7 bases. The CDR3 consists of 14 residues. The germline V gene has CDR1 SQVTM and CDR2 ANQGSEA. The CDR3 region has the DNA TGCAGCGTTGCCAGAGGGGGCTCGGGACAGCCCCAGCATTTT. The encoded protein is CSVARGGSGQPQHF.

CDR3 residues: CASSVIDRAEQYF. The CDR3 DNA reads as TGCGCCAGCAGCGTCATCGACAGGGCCGAGCAGTACTTC. The chain employs TRBV5-1 and TRBJ2-7, with TRBD1 matching 7 bases. The CDR3 totals 13 residues. J was trimmed by 6 bases and V by 4 bases; bases with no gene match: 7. The germline V gene encodes CDR1 SGHRS and CDR2 YFSETQ. Filled out from reference TRBV5-1 and TRBJ2-7, the complete variable domain reads KAGVTQTPRYLIKTRGQQVTLSCSPISGHRSVSWYQQTPGQGLQFLFEYFSETQRNKGNFPGRFSGRQFSNSRSEMNVSTLELGDSALYLCASSVIDRAEQYFGPGTRLTVT.

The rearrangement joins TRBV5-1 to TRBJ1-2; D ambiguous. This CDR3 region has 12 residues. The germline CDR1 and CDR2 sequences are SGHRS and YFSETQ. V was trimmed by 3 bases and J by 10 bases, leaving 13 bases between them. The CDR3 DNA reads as TGCGCCAGCAGCTCGGACGGGAAAGACTACACCTTC. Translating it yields CASSSDGKDYTF.

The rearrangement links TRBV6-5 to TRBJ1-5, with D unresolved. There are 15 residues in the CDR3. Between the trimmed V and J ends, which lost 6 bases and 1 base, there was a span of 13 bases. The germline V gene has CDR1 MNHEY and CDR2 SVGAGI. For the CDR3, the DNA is TGTGCCAGCAGCCGAAACCGGGAAAGCAATCAGCCCCAGCATTTT. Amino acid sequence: CASSRNRESNQPQHF.